These 18 T cell receptor beta chains came from one sample sequenced in a study of cytomegalovirus exposure and HLA in healthy donors. The PCR made use of 60 Vbeta and 13 Jbeta primers. Data came from immunoSEQ multiplex PCR; TCRdb stores just in-frame clones and leaves some out. The sample lists about 69,000 clones, 65% to 70% seen once, with approximately 11% in the top ten. Sample: PBMCs. Receptors were obtained from a woman aged 25-40 years in good health and CMV-seronegative.

The chain joins TRBV5-1 to TRBJ2-1; D is unclear. This CDR3 spans 16 amino acids. Germline assignment: CDR1 SGHRS and CDR2 YFSETQ. With 1 base removed from V and 0 bases from J, the gap between germline ends came to 11 bases. The CDR3 nucleotides read TGCGCCAGCAGCTTGACCCCAGGCAACTCCTACAATGAGCAGTTCTTC. As protein: CASSLTPGNSYNEQFF.

The J gene is TRBJ1-3, the V gene TRBV10-3; D is ambiguous. V was trimmed by 3 bases and J by 4 bases, leaving 7 bases between them. This CDR3 region has 13 residues. Germline V gives CDR1 ENHRY, CDR2 SYGVKD. The CDR3 spells CAISDFGGNTIYF. The CDR3 DNA is TGTGCCATCAGTGATTTCGGGGGAAACACCATATATTTT.

The chain employs TRBV6-4 and TRBJ2-4, with TRBD1 as a possible D gene (5 bases). Germline-derived CDR1 and CDR2 are MRHNA and SNTAGT. Trimming pared 3 bases from V and 3 bases from J, leaving 9 bases between. The CDR3 extends over 14 amino acids. This chain's CDR3 is CASSERGGKNIQYF. The CDR3 DNA reads as TGTGCCAGCAGTGAAAGGGGTGGCAAAAACATTCAGTACTTC.

The V and J genes are TRBV7-2 and TRBJ1-1, with D perhaps matching TRBD1 (5 bases). This CDR3 region has 15 residues. The germline CDR1 and CDR2 sequences are SGHTA and FQGNSA. Trimming cost V 8 bases and J 1 base, with 17 bases left between them. The CDR3 DNA reads TGTGCCAGCTTAGGGCAAGGGGTTGGGAACACTGAAGCTTTCTTT. Residues: CASLGQGVGNTEAFF.

This clone was found a few times. V gene TRBV7-3 combines with J gene TRBJ2-6, with D possibly matching TRBD1 (6 bases). V lost 5 bases and J 0 bases, leaving 11 bases between the germline ends. The CDR3 totals 16 residues. CDR1 and CDR2 from the germline V gene are SGHTA and FQGTGA. The CDR3 sequence: CASSQGQFSGANVLTF. The CDR3 DNA is TGTGCCAGCAGCCAAGGACAGTTCTCTGGGGCCAACGTCCTGACTTTC.

The chain has TRBV10-3 and TRBJ1-1, with 7 bases aligning to TRBD1. The V segment lost 7 bases and the J segment 5 bases; nucleotides outside the gene matches: 7. This CDR3 has 13 residues. CDR1 and CDR2 (germline): ENHRY, SYGVKD. The CDR3 DNA is TGTGCCATCATGGAACAGGGGTGGACTGAAGCTTTCTTT. It encodes CAIMEQGWTEAFF.

This clone has a single count. V and J are TRBV2 and TRBJ2-1; perhaps TRBD2 as D (6 bases). The CDR3 is 15 residues long. V lost 9 bases and J lost 0, with 15 bases in between. Germline loops: CDR1 SNHLY, CDR2 FYNNEI. CDR3 loop: CARGFTGGSYNEQFF. In DNA, the CDR3 is TGTGCCAGAGGGTTTACCGGGGGCTCCTACAATGAGCAGTTCTTC. Together with reference TRBV2 and TRBJ2-1, the CDR3 gives the full variable domain: EPEVTQTPSHQVTQMGQEVILRCVPISNHLYFYWYRQILGQKVEFLVSFYNNEISEKSEIFDDQFSVERPDGSNFTLKIRSTKLEDSAMYFCARGFTGGSYNEQFFGPGTRLTVL.

This clone was seen only a few times. V usage is TRBV4-1 and J usage is TRBJ1-5, with no clear D. Per germline, CDR1 MGHRA and CDR2 YSYEKL. V was pared by 1 base and J by 0 bases, with 10 bases between. This CDR3 is 16 amino acids long. The CDR3 DNA reads as TGCGCCAGCAGCCAAGGAACCCACTATAGCAATCAGCCCCAGCATTTT. This codes for CASSQGTHYSNQPQHF.

V usage is TRBV27 and J usage is TRBJ2-3; TRBD1 matches 7 bases. Germline V CDR1 and CDR2: MNHEY, SMNVEV (reference sequence). This CDR3 comprises 16 residues. Trimming took 2 bases from V and 7 from J; bases not matched to a gene: 12. Here the CDR3 reads CASSLLGDRAVNTQYF. DNA of the CDR3: TGTGCCAGCAGTTTACTCGGTGACAGGGCGGTAAATACGCAGTATTTT.

The CDR3 DNA is TGCGCCAGCAGCGTCCGGGGAACTAATGAAAAACTGTTTTTT. Translation gives CASSVRGTNEKLFF. The chain joins TRBV10-2 to TRBJ1-4; D not resolved. Trimming cost V 6 bases and J 1 base, with 9 bases left between them. Germline lookup yields CDR1 WSHSY and CDR2 SAAADI. The length of the CDR3 is 14 residues.

This sequence joins TRBV7-6 and TRBJ1-5; 7 bases line up with TRBD1. The CDR3 loop spans 16 amino acids. V gave up 1 base and J gave up 0 bases; unmatched junction bases: 3. Looked up from germline, CDR1 is SGHVS and CDR2 is FNYEAQ. Here the CDR3 DNA reads TGTGCCAGCAGCTTAGGAGGGGGCCTTAGCAATCAGCCCCAGCATTTT. Its translation is CASSLGGGLSNQPQHF.

This chain connects TRBV5-6 to TRBJ2-7, with TRBD1 matching over 7 bases. The germline CDR1 and CDR2 sequences are SGHDT and YYEEEE. V gave up 1 base and J gave up 1 base; unmatched junction bases: 8. This CDR3 has 16 amino acids. Here the CDR3 reads CASSLLPGQRSYEQYF. CDR3 in DNA: TGTGCCAGCAGCTTGCTCCCGGGACAGAGGTCCTACGAGCAGTACTTC.

This clone rates as medium-sized. The chain uses TRBV19 and TRBJ2-5; D possibly corresponds to TRBD1 (6 bases). Germline CDR1 and CDR2: LNHDA and SQIVND (reference sequence). Trimming cost V 6 bases and J 5 bases, with 13 bases left between them. There are 13 residues in the CDR3. The CDR3 is CASRQGTGETQYF. In DNA, the CDR3 is TGTGCCAGTAGACAGGGAACCGGGGAGACCCAGTACTTC.

This clone was picked up a small number of times. V gene TRBV29-1 combines with J gene TRBJ1-1, with 7 nucleotides matching TRBD1. The trim removed 0 bases at V and 6 bases at J, leaving 13 bases unmatched. This CDR3 comprises 16 residues. Per germline, CDR1 SQVTM and CDR2 ANQGSEA. Here the CDR3 DNA reads TGCAGCGTTGAAGAAAAAGTCGACAGGGCGGCTTCTGAAGCTTTCTTT. Translation: CSVEEKVDRAASEAFF.

V and J are TRBV7-2 and TRBJ2-7; 9 nucleotides agree with TRBD1. The CDR3 totals 15 residues. The germline gives CDR1 SGHTA, CDR2 FQGNSA. After removal of 5 bases from V and 5 bases from J, the junction contained 10 bases not matched to a gene. The CDR3 nucleotides are TGTGCCAGCAGCCACTCCAGGACAGGGGCCAACGAGCAGTACTTC. Amino acid sequence: CASSHSRTGANEQYF. The entire variable domain, with the rest obtained from reference TRBV7-2 and TRBJ2-7, is as follows: GAGVSQSPSNKVTEKGKDVELRCDPISGHTALYWYRQSLGQGLEFLIYFQGNSAPDKSGLPSDRFSAERTGGSVSTLTIQRTQQEDSAVYLCASSHSRTGANEQYFGPGTRLTVT.

The chain links TRBV6-1 to TRBJ1-1, with 9 nucleotides matching TRBD1. After removal of 4 bases from V and 7 bases from J, the junction contained 10 bases not matched to a gene. CDR3 length equals 15 residues. In germline, CDR1 is MNHNS, CDR2 SASEGT. Here the CDR3 reads CASSGPGQGYFEAFF. In DNA, the CDR3 is TGTGCCAGCAGTGGGCCGGGACAGGGCTACTTTGAAGCTTTCTTT.

This clone was observed a few times. The chain recombines TRBV28 with TRBJ2-6; TRBD1 is a possible D gene (5 bases). The CDR3 totals 16 residues. Germline V gene sequence: CDR1 MDHEN, CDR2 SYDVKM. Trimming left V 5 bases short and J 0 bases short, with 11 bases between. Here the CDR3 DNA reads TGTGCCAGCAGTCAGGGTACTTTCTCTGGGGCCAACGTCCTGACTTTC. It yields the protein CASSQGTFSGANVLTF.

The rearrangement links TRBV18 to TRBJ2-7; maybe TRBD1 (6 bases). Per germline, CDR1 KGHSH and CDR2 LQKENI. V gave up 5 bases and J gave up 1 base, with 15 bases separating them. The CDR3 totals 15 residues. CDR3 in DNA: TGTGCCAGCTCATACGACGGGGACATTTCCTACGAGCAGTACTTC. Translated, it gives CASSYDGDISYEQYF.